This TCR beta chain was captured by sequencing in a study of T cell responses to AZD1222 COVID-19 vaccine. Study-level background: Pooling covered second doses at about 4 or about 12 weeks. General study results and limits: The donors showed a predominance of white British ancestry and of females, with possible underestimation of clonal diversity.

The germline gives CDR1 SNHLY, CDR2 FYNNEI. V lost 7 bases to trimming and J lost 0 bases, with 3 bases between them. The CDR3 length is 11 residues. Of note for this clone: No antigen is known for it.

Some clones are missing from TCRdb's copy, which holds only in-frame ones; the method was immunoSEQ multiplex PCR. Of 140,000 to 150,000 clones detected, 70% to 90% appear once; the ten largest clones hold around 8%. The TCR comes from an adult in good health. Here the sequenced sample was peripheral blood, taken on day 0 of AZD1222 vaccination. The genes are TRBV2 and TRBJ1-1; no clear D gene. The CDR3 region is CASTMNTEAFF. In DNA, the CDR3 is TGTGCCAGCACGATGAACACTGAAGCTTTCTTT.